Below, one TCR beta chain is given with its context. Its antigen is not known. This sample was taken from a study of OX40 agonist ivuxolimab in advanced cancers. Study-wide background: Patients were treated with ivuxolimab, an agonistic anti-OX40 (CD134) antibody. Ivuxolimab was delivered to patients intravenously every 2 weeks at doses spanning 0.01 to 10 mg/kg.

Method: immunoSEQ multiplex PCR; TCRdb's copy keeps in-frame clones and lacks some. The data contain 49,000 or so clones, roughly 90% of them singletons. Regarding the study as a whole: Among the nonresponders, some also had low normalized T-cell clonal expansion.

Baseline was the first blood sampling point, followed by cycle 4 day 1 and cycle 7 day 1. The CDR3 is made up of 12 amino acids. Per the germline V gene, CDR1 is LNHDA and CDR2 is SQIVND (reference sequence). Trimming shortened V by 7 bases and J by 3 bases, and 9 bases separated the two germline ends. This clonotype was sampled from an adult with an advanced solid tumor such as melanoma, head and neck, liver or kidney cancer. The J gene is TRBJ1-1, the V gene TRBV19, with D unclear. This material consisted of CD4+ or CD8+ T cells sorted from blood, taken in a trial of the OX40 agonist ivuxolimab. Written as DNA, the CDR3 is TGTGCCAGTACCCTCGGATACACTGAAGCTTTCTTT. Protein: CASTLGYTEAFF.